This passage covers 22 T cell receptor beta chains from one sample sequenced in a study of cytomegalovirus exposure and HLA in healthy donors. The study ran its PCR with 60 Vbeta and 13 Jbeta primers. The assay was immunoSEQ multiplex PCR, and TCRdb's table has in-frame clones only and misses some. The table includes more than 100,000 clones, 65% to 80% detected once. The sequenced sample was PBMCs. The origin of the receptors is a woman under 30 in good health and CMV-seronegative.

CDR3 DNA sequence: TGTGCCAGCAGCTTAGCGCGCGCGCAGGGGCCGGCGGATTTGAACACTGAAGCTTTCTTT. Protein: CASSLARAQGPADLNTEAFF. The V gene is TRBV7-8, the J gene TRBJ1-1; TRBD1 might be the D (6 bases). The CDR3 is 20 residues long. Germline V gives CDR1 SGHVS, CDR2 FQNEAQ. Trimming cost V 0 bases and J 0 bases, with 23 bases left between them.

The chain links TRBV7-2 to TRBJ1-3; 8 bases line up with TRBD1. The CDR3 length is 17 residues. Looked up from germline, CDR1 is SGHTA and CDR2 is FQGNSA. V gave up 3 bases and J gave up 0 bases; unmatched junction bases: 7. The CDR3 coding sequence is TGTGCCAGCAGCTTGTGGACAGGGCACGGCTCTGGAAACACCATATATTTT. Protein product: CASSLWTGHGSGNTIYF.

The V and J genes are TRBV4-1 and TRBJ1-5; no firm D call. From germline, CDR1 is MGHRA and CDR2 YSYEKL. The germline V and J ends were trimmed by 1 base and 6 bases, with 19 bases remaining between them. The CDR3 consists of 17 residues. The CDR3 reads CASSQGQSGMARQPQHF. The CDR3 nucleotides read TGCGCCAGCAGCCAAGGTCAGTCGGGGATGGCACGTCAGCCCCAGCATTTT.

The genes are TRBV11-2 and TRBJ1-1; unclear D gene. Trimming took 6 bases from V and 0 from J, leaving 14 bases between them. CDR1 SGHAT and CDR2 FQNNGV come from the germline V gene. The CDR3 loop spans 15 amino acids. CDR3 sequence reads: CASSPKVGVNTEAFF. The CDR3 DNA reads TGTGCCAGCAGTCCCAAGGTCGGGGTGAACACTGAAGCTTTCTTT.

CDR3 amino acids: CASSWGLAVQAGELFF. In DNA form, the CDR3 reads TGTGCCAGCAGCTGGGGACTAGCGGTTCAAGCCGGGGAGCTGTTTTTT. V and J are TRBV5-6 and TRBJ2-2; the match to TRBD2 covers 11 bases. This CDR3 region has 16 residues. Germline values: CDR1 SGHDT, CDR2 YYEEEE. V trimming: 3 bases; J trimming: 6 bases; junction bases outside the gene matches: 7.

This clone appeared once. The chain recombines TRBV7-8 with TRBJ2-1, with 10 bases lining up with TRBD1. Germline values: CDR1 SGHVS, CDR2 FQNEAQ. V lost 5 bases and J lost 5; bases outside the gene matches: 9. The CDR3 loop spans 16 amino acids. The CDR3 is CASSPAGTGANNEQFF. Here the CDR3 DNA reads TGTGCCAGCAGCCCAGCCGGGACAGGGGCTAACAATGAGCAGTTCTTC.

This sequence joins TRBV18 and TRBJ2-5; 7 positions match TRBD1. The V and J ends lost 4 bases and 2 bases, in that order; junction bases with no gene match: 7. Germline V CDR1 and CDR2: KGHSH, LQKENI. The CDR3 runs to 15 residues. This CDR3 is CASSLRRGQQETQYF. The CDR3 DNA reads as TGTGCCAGCTCACTCAGACGGGGACAGCAAGAGACCCAGTACTTC.

The genes are TRBV25-1 and TRBJ1-1, with D maybe TRBD1 (5 bases). V gave up 1 base and J gave up 0 bases, with 9 bases separating them. CDR3 length: 15 residues. Germline V gene lookup returns CDR1 MGHDK and CDR2 SYGVNS. This CDR3 is CASSESDRLNTEAFF. Here the CDR3 DNA reads TGTGCCAGCAGTGAATCCGACAGATTGAACACTGAAGCTTTCTTT.

The rearrangement links TRBV7-8 to TRBJ2-5, with 7 bases lining up with TRBD1. This CDR3 is built from 15 residues. Germline CDR1 and CDR2: SGHVS and FQNEAQ. J lost 0 bases, V lost 7 bases, and 8 bases had no gene match. The CDR3 DNA reads TGTGCCAGCATCGCCCCGACAGGGTACCAAGAGACCCAGTACTTC. It codes for CASIAPTGYQETQYF.

This clone has a handful of counts. The V call is TRBV9, the J call TRBJ2-3; 9 positions match TRBD2. The CDR3 has 14 amino acids. V lost 1 base and J lost 5; bases outside the gene matches: 2. Per germline, CDR1 SGDLS and CDR2 YYNGEE. CDR3 region: CASSVPAGGDTQYF. DNA of the CDR3: TGTGCCAGCAGCGTACCAGCGGGAGGAGATACGCAGTATTTT.

This chain connects TRBV7-9 to TRBJ1-2; the D gene is possibly TRBD1 (5 bases). Germline V gives CDR1 SEHNR, CDR2 FQNEAQ (reference sequence). CDR3 length equals 14 residues. V shed 1 base and J shed 3 bases, with 9 bases lying between them. CDR3 coding DNA: TGTGCCAGCAGCTTAGTTGCAGGGTACTATGGCTACACCTTC. The encoded protein is CASSLVAGYYGYTF.

The chain is built from TRBV5-6 and TRBJ2-2; 9 bases map to TRBD2. Germline V CDR1 and CDR2: SGHDT, YYEEEE. The CDR3 is 16 residues long. The trim removed 0 bases at V and 8 bases at J, leaving 8 bases unmatched. CDR3 protein: CASSLGLAGPRGELFF. The CDR3 nucleotides read TGTGCCAGCAGCTTGGGGCTAGCGGGACCACGTGGGGAGCTGTTTTTT.

As concerns this clone: The same CDR3 is also encoded by other DNA sequences in this sample. As DNA, the CDR3 is TGTGCCAGCAGTTACTCGACAGGGATGAACACTGAAGCTTTCTTT. It codes for CASSYSTGMNTEAFF. The chain has TRBV6-5 and TRBJ1-1, with 7 bases matching TRBD1. V trimming: 0 bases; J trimming: 0 bases; junction bases outside the gene matches: 1. The CDR3 runs to 15 residues. Germline V lookup: CDR1 MNHEY, CDR2 SVGAGI.

The genes are TRBV5-4 and TRBJ2-2; D is possibly TRBD1 (6 bases). With 5 bases removed from V and 3 bases from J, the gap between germline ends came to 11 bases. The germline gives CDR1 SGHNT, CDR2 YYREEE (reference sequence). This CDR3 is built from 14 residues. CDR3 DNA sequence: TGTGCCAGCAGGGACAGCGCGTACACCGGGGAGCTGTTTTTT. This encodes CASRDSAYTGELFF.

Notes on this clone: A junction boundary mismatches the germline segment, possibly from a read error. The chain is built from TRBV27 and TRBJ2-5; 8 bases align to TRBD1. CDR1 and CDR2 from the germline V gene are MNHEY and SMNVEV (reference sequence). CDR3 length: 11 amino acids. CDR3 protein: CASSSRQGSHF. CDR3 in DNA: TGTGCCAGCAGTTCTCGACAGGGGTCCCACTTC.

A remark on this clone: The junction shows a germline mismatch at one end, possibly a read error. V is TRBV2 and J is TRBJ1-4; D is uncertain. The length of the CDR3 is 13 residues. Germline-derived CDR1 and CDR2 are SNHLY and FYNNEI. The CDR3 sequence is CASSEAREAGIKF. The CDR3 DNA reads TGTGCCAGCAGTGAAGCCCGTGAAGCTGGTATTAAGTTT.

The chain couples TRBV30 to TRBJ2-1; 8 nucleotides align to TRBD2. The CDR3 is made up of 16 amino acids. J lost 6 bases, V lost 0 bases, and 10 bases had no gene match. Per germline, CDR1 GTSNPN and CDR2 SVGIG (reference sequence). The CDR3 DNA follows: TGTGCCTGGAGTGTAATAGGTGCTAGCGGGCTCAATGAGCAGTTCTTC. The encoded protein is CAWSVIGASGLNEQFF. The full variable domain, its missing parts supplied by reference TRBV30 and TRBJ2-1, is SQTIHQWPATLVQPVGSPLSLECTVEGTSNPNLYWYRQAAGRGLQLLFYSVGIGQISSEVPQNLSASRPQDRQFILSSKKLLLSDSGFYLCAWSVIGASGLNEQFFGPGTRLTVL.

This chain uses TRBV7-8 with TRBJ2-2; a weak D match, TRBD1 (6 bases). The CDR3 runs 15 residues. V gave up 5 bases and J gave up 2 bases, with 12 bases separating them. Germline V lookup: CDR1 SGHVS, CDR2 FQNEAQ. The CDR3 nucleotides read TGTGCCAGCAGCCCCGGGACATTTAACACCGGGGAGCTGTTTTTT. This sequence encodes CASSPGTFNTGELFF.

V is TRBV29-1 and J is TRBJ1-1; D is unclear. This CDR3 is built from 11 residues. Trimming left V 1 base short and J 5 bases short, with 5 bases between. Germline-derived CDR1 and CDR2 are SQVTM and ANQGSEA. The CDR3 loop reads CSVEVNTEAFF. The CDR3 DNA reads TGCAGCGTTGAAGTAAATACTGAAGCTTTCTTT.

The chain uses TRBV7-9 and TRBJ1-2; no clear D. The CDR3 contains 11 residues. V lost 4 bases and J lost 12, with 12 bases in between. Germline V gene sequence: CDR1 SEHNR, CDR2 FQNEAQ (reference sequence). The CDR3 coding sequence is TGTGCCAGCAGCTACACGGGAGAAAACACCTTC. This codes for CASSYTGENTF.

The chain employs TRBV5-1 and TRBJ1-1; TRBD1 is a possible D gene (5 bases). Trimming stripped 1 base from V and 1 base from J, with 11 bases between. This CDR3 spans 15 amino acids. Germline V gene data show CDR1 as SGHRS and CDR2 as YFSETQ. CDR3 sequence reads: CASSLPDTGNTEAFF. CDR3 DNA sequence: TGCGCCAGCAGCTTGCCCGACACAGGGAACACTGAAGCTTTCTTT. The full variable domain, completed using reference TRBV5-1 and TRBJ1-1, is KAGVTQTPRYLIKTRGQQVTLSCSPISGHRSVSWYQQTPGQGLQFLFEYFSETQRNKGNFPGRFSGRQFSNSRSEMNVSTLELGDSALYLCASSLPDTGNTEAFFGQGTRLTVV.

The genes are TRBV7-8 and TRBJ2-7; possibly TRBD1 for D (6 bases). With 0 bases removed from V and 5 bases from J, the gap between germline ends came to 11 bases. Germline V lookup: CDR1 SGHVS, CDR2 FQNEAQ. The CDR3 spans 14 residues. CDR3 sequence: CASSLARQGNEQYF. CDR3 DNA sequence: TGTGCCAGCAGCTTAGCTAGGCAGGGGAACGAGCAGTACTTC.